The rows below give T cell receptor beta chains drawn from one sample of a study of T cell responses to AZD1222 COVID-19 vaccine. TCRdb's copy holds only in-frame clones and misses some; the assay was immunoSEQ multiplex PCR. The sample lists 13,000 to 15,000 clones; more than 80% were seen once. Specimen: peripheral blood, collected 28 days after the second AZD1222 dose. All receptors come from an adult who received the AZD1222 COVID-19 vaccine. CDR3s include the opening cysteine and the closing phenylalanine or tryptophan. Each record gives: J gene, clone size, D gene, V gene, CDR3 protein, CDR3 DNA. D genes are given only for firm matches. Some rows mark clone size as missing; the rest say once, few, many or name a class of expanded clone.

>TRBJ1-2|-|TRBD1|TRBV5-1
CASSIENLLTGAYTF
TGCGCCAGCAGCATCGAAAACCTCCTGACAGGGGCCTACACCTTC
>TRBJ2-5|-|-|TRBV29-1
CSPRSGRGETQYF
TGCAGCCCGCGGTCGGGAAGGGGAGAGACCCAGTACTTC
>TRBJ1-3|-|-|TRBV7-2
CASSPTGGRSGNTIYF
TGTGCCAGCAGCCCGACTGGGGGCCGCTCTGGAAACACCATATATTTT
>TRBJ1-2|-|TRBD1|TRBV10-2
CASSETGGYGYTF
TGCGCCAGCAGTGAGACAGGGGGCTACGGCTACACCTTC
>TRBJ2-5|-|-|TRBV18
CASSPRSQETQYF
TGTGCCAGCTCACCTCGGTCTCAAGAGACCCAGTACTTC
>TRBJ2-7|-|-|TRBV29-1
CSAQYPGKGYEQYF
TGCAGCGCACAATACCCGGGTAAGGGTTACGAGCAGTACTTC
>TRBJ2-7|-|TRBD2|TRBV9
CASSVAPSGSYEQYF
TGTGCCAGCAGCGTAGCTCCTAGCGGGAGCTACGAGCAGTACTTC
>TRBJ2-1|once|-|TRBV7-9
CASSGAGGGNEQFF
TGTGCCAGCAGCGGGGCCGGGGGCGGCAATGAGCAGTTCTTC
>TRBJ1-5|once|TRBD1|TRBV7-9
CASSPGQGYSNQPQHF
TGTGCCAGCAGCCCGGGACAGGGATATAGCAATCAGCCCCAGCATTTT
>TRBJ2-7|-|-|TRBV7-9
CAGVGGGSEQYF
TGTGCCGGAGTGGGCGGTGGGTCGGAGCAGTACTTC
>TRBJ1-4|-|-|TRBV27
CASGFSAGVVEKLFF
TGTGCCAGCGGATTTTCGGCAGGGGTAGTAGAAAAACTGTTTTTT
>TRBJ2-1|-|-|TRBV12-3/TRBV12-4
CATLRAYNEQFF
TGTGCCACCTTAAGGGCCTACAATGAGCAGTTCTTC
>TRBJ2-5|-|TRBD1|TRBV5-6
CASSLEAGGETQYF
TGTGCCAGCAGCTTGGAAGCAGGGGGCGAGACCCAGTACTTC
>TRBJ2-7|medium-sized|-|TRBV14
CASSQDVQVGSYEQYF
TGTGCCAGCAGCCAAGATGTGCAGGTTGGGTCCTACGAGCAGTACTTC
>TRBJ2-6|-|-|TRBV7-2
CASSFSGSGANVLTF
TGTGCCAGCAGCTTTTCAGGGTCTGGGGCCAACGTCCTGACTTTC
>TRBJ1-4|-|TRBD1|TRBV10-3
CAISADREREKLFF
TGTGCCATCAGCGCGGACAGGGAGCGAGAAAAACTGTTTTTT
>TRBJ2-3|-|-|TRBV9
CASSVAPLGEGTDTQYF
TGTGCCAGCAGCGTAGCCCCCCTCGGGGAAGGAACAGATACGCAGTATTTT
>TRBJ2-1|-|TRBD2|TRBV3-1/TRBV3-2
CASSQELAGGREQFF
TGTGCCAGCAGCCAAGAACTAGCGGGAGGGCGTGAGCAGTTCTTC
>TRBJ1-2|-|-|TRBV25-1
CASSDGYGYTF
TGTGCCAGCAGTGATGGCTATGGCTACACCTTC
>TRBJ1-5|-|TRBD1|TRBV19
CASSWKDRGHYSNQPQHF
TGTGCCAGTAGTTGGAAGGACAGGGGACATTATAGCAATCAGCCCCAGCATTTT
>TRBJ1-5|-|-|TRBV2
CASSEGTLYQPQHF
TGTGCCAGCAGTGAGGGTACCCTCTATCAGCCCCAGCATTTT
>TRBJ2-5|-|-|TRBV21-1
CASSRGDDRVERETQYF
TGTGCCAGCAGCAGAGGGGACGACAGGGTAGAAAGAGAGACCCAGTACTTC
>TRBJ2-7|-|TRBD1|TRBV2
CASSEDRGEQYF
TGTGCCAGCAGTGAAGACAGGGGCGAGCAGTACTTC
>TRBJ1-1|few|TRBD1|TRBV10-3
CAAKTGLNTEAFF
TGTGCCGCTAAGACAGGGTTGAACACTGAAGCTTTCTTT
>TRBJ1-6|-|-|TRBV7-9
CASSSTGRRGPRVPLHF
TGTGCCAGCAGCTCCACCGGGCGTCGAGGCCCCAGGGTACCCCTCCACTTT
>TRBJ2-5|-|-|TRBV2
CASSVVKIRGTQYF
TGTGCCAGCAGTGTTGTTAAAATAAGGGGGACCCAGTACTTC
>TRBJ2-7|-|-|TRBV5-1
CASSLFMGGYEQYF
TGCGCCAGCAGCTTATTTATGGGGGGTTACGAGCAGTACTTC
>TRBJ2-3|once|-|TRBV4-3
CASSQEMGGDTQYF
TGCGCCAGCAGCCAAGAAATGGGAGGAGATACGCAGTATTTT
>TRBJ2-1|-|-|TRBV2
CASSEVQGPQFF
TGTGCCAGCAGTGAAGTTCAAGGCCCCCAGTTCTTC
>TRBJ2-1|-|-|TRBV6-5
CASSYSRTAYNEQFF
TGTGCCAGCAGTTACTCGAGGACGGCCTACAATGAGCAGTTCTTC
>TRBJ1-5|few|-|TRBV6-5
CASRISGDSNQPQHF
TGTGCCAGCAGGATCAGCGGGGATAGCAATCAGCCCCAGCATTTT
>TRBJ1-2|-|TRBD1|TRBV7-9
CASSLTGAGYTF
TGTGCCAGCAGCTTAACAGGGGCCGGCTACACCTTC
>TRBJ1-5|-|TRBD1|TRBV5-1
CASSLGQGEQPQHF
TGCGCCAGCAGCTTGGGACAGGGGGAGCAGCCCCAGCATTTT
>TRBJ2-7|few|-|TRBV21-1
CASSKLAADEQYF
TGTGCCAGCAGCAAACTCGCGGCAGACGAGCAGTACTTC
>TRBJ2-2|-|TRBD2|TRBV28
CASSFSGTSYTGELFF
TGTGCCAGCAGTTTTTCCGGGACTAGTTACACCGGGGAGCTGTTTTTT
>TRBJ1-4|-|-|TRBV6-5
CASSREPPTNEKLFF
TGTGCCAGCAGCCGAGAGCCCCCAACTAATGAAAAACTGTTTTTT
>TRBJ2-7|-|-|TRBV5-6
CASSLMGSYEQYF
TGTGCCAGCAGCTTGATGGGGTCCTACGAGCAGTACTTC